There are a few counts of the clone carrying this TCR beta chain. Its antigen is still unknown. MiXCR was run by TCRdb on the 5' RACE reads, yielding one entry per CDR3 protein. The table includes under 300,000 distinct CDR3 sequences, about 14% detected once. This record belongs to a study of identical twins. Overall study results and limits: Rather than following the same donors, the conclusions depended on cross-sectional statistical analysis.

Trimming at V came to 3 bases and at J to 2 bases, leaving 10 bases not matched to a gene. CDR1 and CDR2 (germline): DFQATT, SNEGSKA (reference sequence). The CDR3 totals 16 residues. The sample taken for sequencing was memory (CD45RO+) T cells sorted from blood. The source is a woman under 30 in good health. The chain couples TRBV20-1 to TRBJ1-5, with 7 bases fitting TRBD1. CDR3 nucleotide sequence: TGCAGTGCTAGCTTTCGGGCAGGGGGAGGCAATCAGCCCCAGCATTTT. This gives the protein CSASFRAGGGNQPQHF.